These T cell receptor beta chains were read from a single sample in a study of OX40 agonist ivuxolimab in advanced cancers. This table comes from immunoSEQ multiplex PCR, and its TCRdb copy is limited to in-frame clones, with some not included. Of some 58,000 clones listed, 91% were seen once; the top ten hold under 2%. The sample consisted of CD4+ or CD8+ T cells sorted from blood, taken in a trial of the OX40 agonist ivuxolimab. These TCRs come from an adult with an advanced solid tumor such as melanoma, head and neck, liver or kidney cancer. Each CDR3 is given with its conserved first and last residue. A D gene is named only where the DNA matches it firmly. Rows give clone size only sometimes, using once, few, many, or a class for an expanded clone.

size	V	D	J	CDR3	DNA
once	TRBV5-1	-	TRBJ1-3	CASSLEASGNTIYF	TGCGCCAGCAGCTTGGAGGCCTCTGGAAACACCATATATTTT
-	TRBV28	TRBD1	TRBJ2-3	CASSGGTGGPDTQYF	TGTGCCAGCAGTGGAGGGACAGGGGGACCCGATACGCAGTATTTT
few	TRBV5-4	-	TRBJ1-2	CASSLVYEGYTF	TGTGCCAGCAGCTTGGTCTATGAGGGCTACACCTTC
-	TRBV6-5	-	TRBJ1-1	CASSYERGTEAFF	TGTGCCAGCAGTTACGAGCGGGGCACTGAAGCTTTCTTT
-	TRBV5-1	-	TRBJ2-5	CASSLFTGAETQYF	TGCGCCAGCAGCTTGTTTACAGGCGCGGAGACCCAGTACTTC
once	TRBV27	-	TRBJ2-1	CASSSLGGGYNEQFF	TGTGCCAGCAGCTCCTTAGGGGGAGGATACAATGAGCAGTTCTTC
-	TRBV30	TRBD1	TRBJ2-7	CAWSRDRGEQYF	TGTGCCTGGAGCAGGGACAGGGGCGAGCAGTACTTC
-	TRBV28	TRBD1	TRBJ2-5	CASSFWATGIGSETQYF	TGTGCCAGCAGTTTTTGGGCGACAGGGATCGGTTCAGAGACCCAGTACTTC
-	TRBV7-9	TRBD2	TRBJ2-2	CASSKFPGLAKSGELFF	TGTGCCAGCAGCAAATTTCCGGGACTAGCGAAAAGCGGGGAGCTGTTTTTT
once	TRBV7-2	-	TRBJ1-5	CASSLITGNQPQHF	TGTGCCAGCAGCTTAATAACAGGGAATCAGCCCCAGCATTTT
-	TRBV2	-	TRBJ2-7	CASSVNRQAYEQYF	TGTGCCAGCAGTGTAAATAGACAGGCCTACGAGCAGTACTTC
-	TRBV7-2	TRBD2	TRBJ2-3	CASSRSGGSTDTQYF	TGTGCCAGCAGCCGTAGCGGGGGTAGCACAGATACGCAGTATTTT
once	TRBV11-1	TRBD1	TRBJ1-2	CASSPGTGLNYGYTF	TGTGCCAGCAGCCCCGGGACAGGGCTCAACTATGGCTACACCTTC
-	TRBV7-9	-	TRBJ1-1	CASSLDSSEAFF	TGTGCCAGCAGCTTAGACAGTTCTGAAGCTTTCTTT
once	TRBV9	-	TRBJ1-3	CASSVAGYLSGNTIYF	TGTGCCAGCAGCGTAGCTGGTTACCTCTCTGGAAACACCATATATTTT
-	TRBV27	TRBD1	TRBJ2-5	CASSQGQGGETQYF	TGTGCCAGCAGTCAGGGACAGGGCGGGGAGACCCAGTACTTC
-	TRBV7-3	-	TRBJ1-1	CASSAQGTNTEAFF	TGTGCCAGCAGCGCCCAGGGAACGAACACTGAAGCTTTCTTT
once	TRBV19	-	TRBJ1-5	CASSLGVQPQHF	TGTGCCAGTAGTTTAGGGGTTCAGCCCCAGCATTTT
-	TRBV7-9	-	TRBJ1-2	CASSYGGNGYTF	TGTGCCAGCAGCTACGGGGGCAATGGCTACACCTTC
-	TRBV28	-	TRBJ2-1	CASSLGLLVGQLPVGEQFF	TGTGCCAGCAGTTTAGGGCTCCTGGTGGGACAACTCCCGGTGGGTGAGCAGTTCTTC
few	TRBV12-5	TRBD1	TRBJ2-4	CASGLGTVENIQYF	TGTGCTAGTGGTTTAGGGACAGTGGAAAACATTCAGTACTTC
-	TRBV6-5	-	TRBJ2-5	CASSYSFQGEETQYF	TGTGCCAGCAGTTACTCCTTCCAGGGAGAAGAGACCCAGTACTTC
-	TRBV5-6	-	TRBJ2-1	CASSWNLKRVNEQFF	TGTGCCAGCAGCTGGAACCTAAAGAGGGTCAATGAGCAGTTCTTC
-	TRBV5-4	TRBD2	TRBJ2-1	CASKAGGGTSAFRQFF	TGTGCCAGCAAGGCGGGGGGTGGGACTAGCGCCTTTAGGCAGTTCTTC
-	TRBV29-1	-	TRBJ1-1	CSAVLTAGGTEAFF	TGCAGCGCGGTATTGACGGCGGGGGGCACTGAAGCTTTCTTT
once	TRBV28	TRBD1	TRBJ2-7	CASRPGQVSYEQYF	TGTGCCAGCAGGCCGGGACAGGTTTCCTACGAGCAGTACTTC
-	TRBV25-1	TRBD1	TRBJ1-1	CASSDPDRDTEAFF	TGTGCCAGCAGTGACCCCGACAGGGACACTGAAGCTTTCTTT
-	TRBV19	-	TRBJ2-7	CASSIAAASYEQYF	TGTGCCAGTAGTATAGCGGCAGCCTCCTACGAGCAGTACTTC
-	TRBV5-1	-	TRBJ1-6	CASSSDRLSPLHF	TGCGCCAGCAGTTCGGACAGACTCTCACCCCTCCACTTT
once	TRBV30	-	TRBJ1-6	CAWSAGANSPLHF	TGTGCCTGGAGTGCCGGGGCTAATTCACCCCTCCACTTT
-	TRBV4-1	-	TRBJ1-4	CASSQDRGRMSEKLFF	TGCGCCAGCAGCCAAGATAGGGGCAGGATGAGTGAAAAACTGTTTTTT
-	TRBV2	TRBD1	TRBJ2-5	CASIRTGQYQETQYF	TGTGCCAGCATTCGGACAGGGCAGTACCAAGAGACCCAGTACTTC
-	TRBV19	TRBD2	TRBJ2-1	CASSIGLAAYNEQFF	TGTGCCAGTAGTATTGGACTAGCGGCGTACAATGAGCAGTTCTTC
-	TRBV28	-	TRBJ1-5	CASSPAYSNQPQHF	TGTGCCAGCAGTCCGGCCTATAGCAATCAGCCCCAGCATTTT
-	TRBV28	-	TRBJ2-7	CASSLLGAVPYEQYF	TGTGCCAGCAGTTTGCTGGGGGCGGTCCCCTACGAGCAGTACTTC
-	TRBV7-2	TRBD1	TRBJ1-2	CASSPGTGFFGYTF	TGTGCCAGCAGCCCCGGGACAGGGTTCTTTGGCTACACCTTC
-	TRBV5-6	-	TRBJ1-3	CASSFQGQTGNTIYF	TGTGCCAGCAGCTTTCAGGGGCAGACTGGAAACACCATATATTTT
-	TRBV30	-	TRBJ1-5	CAWRQESNQPQHF	TGTGCCTGGAGGCAGGAAAGCAATCAGCCCCAGCATTTT
-	TRBV6-1	-	TRBJ2-7	CASSPCLKCEQYF	TGTGCCAGCAGTCCGTGCCTGAAGTGTGAGCAGTACTTC
once	TRBV2	-	TRBJ1-2	CASLLGPVNYGYTF	TGTGCCAGCCTCCTTGGGCCGGTTAACTATGGCTACACCTTC
-	TRBV6-1	TRBD1	TRBJ2-1	CASTSGTGIYNEQFF	TGTGCCAGCACCTCCGGGACAGGGATCTACAATGAGCAGTTCTTC
-	TRBV5-6	-	TRBJ2-7	CASSSYSGAHYEQYF	TGTGCCAGCAGCTCTTACTCCGGGGCCCACTACGAGCAGTACTTC
-	TRBV6-1	-	TRBJ2-5	CASSEVYATQYF	TGTGCCAGCAGTGAAGTCTATGCTACCCAGTACTTC
few	TRBV5-1	-	TRBJ2-2	CASSLEGFVQAGELFF	TGCGCCAGCAGCTTGGAGGGATTCGTTCAGGCCGGGGAGCTGTTTTTT
-	TRBV28	-	TRBJ2-7	CASSPGGSNYEQYF	TGTGCCAGCAGTCCCGGAGGCAGCAACTACGAGCAGTACTTC
-	TRBV11-2	-	TRBJ2-7	CASSLPDWSYEQYF	TGTGCCAGCAGCTTACCGGACTGGTCCTACGAGCAGTACTTC
once	TRBV6-6	-	TRBJ1-2	CASSYSIVVSYGYTF	TGTGCCAGCAGTTACTCAATTGTTGTAAGCTATGGCTACACCTTC
-	TRBV7-7	TRBD2	TRBJ2-5	CASSATSGGETQYF	TGTGCTAGCAGCGCTACTAGCGGTGGAGAGACCCAGTACTTC
-	TRBV5-1	TRBD1	TRBJ1-4	CASSFTGDREKLFF	TGCGCCAGCAGCTTCACAGGGGATCGGGAAAAACTGTTTTTT
-	TRBV28	-	TRBJ1-2	CASSFRTTRARRGYTF	TGTGCCAGCAGTTTTCGCACTACAAGGGCCCGAAGGGGCTACACCTTC
-	TRBV5-6	-	TRBJ2-3	CASRFAGTTSTDTQYF	TGTGCCAGCAGGTTTGCCGGGACAACCAGCACAGATACGCAGTATTTT
-	TRBV6-1	-	TRBJ1-1	CASSDWGRMNTEAFF	TGTGCCAGCAGTGATTGGGGGAGAATGAACACTGAAGCTTTCTTT
-	TRBV5-1	-	TRBJ2-3	CASSLGEFGTDTQYF	TGCGCCAGCAGCTTAGGCGAGTTCGGCACAGATACGCAGTATTTT
-	TRBV27	TRBD2	TRBJ2-1	CASSSSTSGKRDNEQFF	TGTGCCAGCAGTTCCTCGACTAGCGGGAAAAGGGACAATGAGCAGTTCTTC